This is a list of T cell receptor beta chains from one sample in a study of CD8 T cells in ankylosing spondylitis. TCRdb itself ran the 5' RACE reads through MiXCR, one entry per CDR3 protein. The sample includes roughly 260,000 distinct CDR3 sequences, 20% of them seen just once. Sequencing was done on a sample of blood, either unsorted or a sorted T cell fraction (not recorded which). Source of these receptors: a male donor with ankylosing spondylitis or in good health (not recorded which). The CDR3 runs from the conserved cysteine through the conserved F or W. The D gene is left open where the match is weak. Size values are once, few and many counts, or a class for expanded clones, and some rows have none.

length,J,size,V,D,DNA,CDR3
16,TRBJ2-1,many,TRBV9,TRBD2,TGTGCCAGCAGCGTCGGACTAGCGGGAGGGGACAATGAGCAGTTCTTC,CASSVGLAGGDNEQFF
13,TRBJ2-5,.,TRBV12-3/TRBV12-4,.,TGTGCCAGCAGTTCGGACACGCAAGAGACCCAGTACTTC,CASSSDTQETQYF
15,TRBJ1-1,.,TRBV3-1,.,TGTGCCAGCAGCCCTTTTCGAGGGGCGGGCACTGAAGCTTTCTTT,CASSPFRGAGTEAFF
13,TRBJ1-1,.,TRBV2,TRBD1,TGTGCCATTGGACAGGGGCTCTACACTGAAGCTTTCTTT,CAIGQGLYTEAFF
14,TRBJ2-5,.,TRBV14,.,TGTGCCAGCAGCCCCGGACGCGGGGTAGGGACCCAGTACTTC,CASSPGRGVGTQYF
15,TRBJ2-2,.,TRBV7-9,.,TGTGCCAGCAGCTTTGGCTACGGGGACACCGGGGAGCTGTTTTTT,CASSFGYGDTGELFF
15,TRBJ1-1,few,TRBV12-3/TRBV12-4,TRBD1,TGTGCCAGCAGTTCCTCGGACAGGGGGAACACTGAAGCTTTCTTT,CASSSSDRGNTEAFF
17,TRBJ2-3,few,TRBV4-2,TRBD2,TGTGCCAGCAGCCAAGATGTCCGGGGGGGTGGCACAGATACGCAGTATTTT,CASSQDVRGGGTDTQYF
14,TRBJ2-3,.,TRBV14,.,TGTGCCAGCAGCCAAGACCCGCTTACAGATACGCAGTATTTT,CASSQDPLTDTQYF
13,TRBJ1-5,few,TRBV25-1,TRBD1,TGTGCCAGCAGTGATGACAGGGGGCCGCCCCAGCATTTT,CASSDDRGPPQHF
14,TRBJ2-3,few,TRBV3-1,.,TGTGCCAGCAGCCCGGGGCCCGTGACAGATACGCAGTATTTT,CASSPGPVTDTQYF
12,TRBJ2-5,many,TRBV10-3,.,TGTGCCATCAGTGAGTCGGTCGGGGTCCACCACTTC,CAISESVGVHHF
14,TRBJ2-3,many,TRBV29-1,TRBD2,TGCAGCGTTGAAGGGACTAGACTCACAGATACGCAGTATTTT,CSVEGTRLTDTQYF